A single sample gave rise to the 6 T cell receptor beta chains below, sequenced in a study of B cell selection in AIRE deficiency. Conventional CD4 T cells were sorted as CD4+CD127+ cells. Here immunoSEQ multiplex PCR was the method, and the copy in TCRdb shows in-frame clones only, minus some. The table lists tens of thousands of clones, about 98% of them singletons, with about 0.17% in the top ten. Sequences were obtained from conventional CD4+ T cells sorted from PBMCs. The receptors were sampled from a human donor with AIRE deficiency.

This sequence joins TRBV10-3 and TRBJ1-2, with 10 positions matching TRBD1. Per the germline V gene, CDR1 is ENHRY and CDR2 is SYGVKD. The CDR3 contains 14 residues. J was trimmed by 3 bases and V by 9 bases; bases with no gene match: 7. The CDR3 bases are TGTGCCATGAGAACCGGGACAGGGGACTATGGCTACACCTTC. Amino acid sequence: CAMRTGTGDYGYTF.

The rearrangement links TRBV7-3 to TRBJ1-1; weak D call: TRBD1 (6 bases). Between the trimmed V and J ends, which lost 2 bases and 4 bases, there was a span of 11 bases. The V gene's germline CDR1 is SGHTA and CDR2 FQGTGA. The CDR3 contains 14 residues. This chain's CDR3 is CASSLGGAGTEAFF. CDR3 nucleotides: TGTGCCAGCAGCTTAGGGGGCGCGGGCACTGAAGCTTTCTTT.

CDR3 loop: CASTRGTNEKLFF. CDR3 nucleotide sequence: TGTGCCAGCACTCGGGGAACGAATGAAAAACTGTTTTTT. This chain connects TRBV2 to TRBJ1-4, with D unresolved. The V end lost 7 bases, the J end lost 5 bases, and 11 bases lay between the germline ends. CDR3 length: 13 amino acids. Germline values: CDR1 SNHLY, CDR2 FYNNEI.

The J gene is TRBJ1-1, the V gene TRBV6-6, with 9 bases that match TRBD1. V shed 6 bases, J shed 7 bases, and the junction held 12 bases outside the gene matches. The CDR3 is made up of 15 amino acids. The V gene's germline CDR1 is MNHNY and CDR2 SVGAGI (reference sequence). Here the CDR3 reads CASSFRTGVASEAFF. The CDR3 DNA reads as TGTGCCAGCAGCTTCCGGACAGGGGTAGCCAGTGAAGCTTTCTTT.

The V call is TRBV7-9, the J call TRBJ1-4, with 9 positions matching TRBD1. V lost 6 bases and J lost 11; bases outside the gene matches: 7. The CDR3 contains 13 residues. The V gene's germline CDR1 is SEHNR and CDR2 FQNEAQ (reference sequence). CDR3 residues: CASRQGAHGKLFF. The CDR3 DNA is TGTGCCAGCAGACAGGGGGCGCATGGGAAACTGTTTTTT.

The chain joins TRBV18 to TRBJ2-1; perhaps TRBD2 as D (6 bases). V lost 2 bases and J lost 5, with 13 bases in between. The CDR3 consists of 15 residues. Looked up from germline, CDR1 is KGHSH and CDR2 is LQKENI. DNA for the CDR3: TGTGCCAGCTCACCATCCGGGACTTCCAACAATGAGCAGTTCTTC. Translated: CASSPSGTSNNEQFF.